The 6 T cell receptor beta chains presented below share a single source sample, sequenced in a study of identical twins. Each CDR3 protein gets one entry after TCRdb re-called the 5' RACE reads with MiXCR. Of some 250,000 distinct CDR3 sequences listed, approximately 5.9% are singletons. Another study also made use of these data, one on T cells expressing NK-cell markers.

Sequenced input: CD8+ T cells sorted from blood. The receptor source for this set is a woman between 18 and 29 years old in good health.

This clonotype occurred many times. The chain is built from TRBV27 and TRBJ2-5, with D uncertain. From germline, CDR1 is MNHEY and CDR2 SMNVEV (reference sequence). Trimming removed 5 bases from V and 2 bases from J, with 12 bases in between. This CDR3 contains 14 residues. The CDR3 loop reads CASSPFGEQETQYF. As DNA, the CDR3 is TGTGCCAGCAGTCCCTTCGGAGAGCAAGAGACCCAGTACTTC.

J is TRBJ1-5 and V is TRBV12-3 or TRBV12-4, with D unresolved. Trimming removed 3 bases at V and 7 bases at J, with 10 bases between. The CDR3 sequence is 13 residues long. CDR3 nucleotides: TGTGCCAGCAGTTTTGGGGTTGGCCAGCCCCAGCATTTT. It translates to CASSFGVGQPQHF.

This clonotype has a count of ten or more. V usage is TRBV29-1 and J usage is TRBJ1-5; 12 positions match TRBD1. The V gene end was trimmed by 0 bases and the J gene end by 5 bases; junction bases not matched to a gene: 5. Looked up from germline, CDR1 is SQVTM and CDR2 is ANQGSEA. This CDR3 has 16 amino acids. In nucleotides, the CDR3 is TGCAGCGTTGAAGACGGGACAGGGGGCGAGGATCAGCCCCAGCATTTT. This translates into CSVEDGTGGEDQPQHF.

This clonotype has more than one count but fewer than ten. V is TRBV5-1 and J is TRBJ1-2; D not resolved. The germline V gene has CDR1 SGHRS and CDR2 YFSETQ. The CDR3 extends over 16 amino acids. The V end was cut by 2 bases, the J end by 4 bases, with 18 bases between. Here the CDR3 reads CASSLFWTRSFYGYTF. The CDR3 DNA sequence: TGCGCCAGCAGCTTATTCTGGACTCGGAGTTTCTATGGCTACACCTTC. Based on the CDR3 plus reference TRBV5-1 and TRBJ1-2, the full variable domain is KAGVTQTPRYLIKTRGQQVTLSCSPISGHRSVSWYQQTPGQGLQFLFEYFSETQRNKGNFPGRFSGRQFSNSRSEMNVSTLELGDSALYLCASSLFWTRSFYGYTFGSGTRLTVV.

This clonotype showed up just a few times. This chain connects TRBV2 to TRBJ2-3; 12 nucleotides match TRBD2. The CDR3 covers 16 residues. CDR1 is SNHLY and CDR2 is FYNNEI in the germline V gene. Trimming cost V 6 bases and J 5 bases; bases outside gene matches: 9. Here the CDR3 DNA reads TGTGCCAGCAGCGTCTATACTAGCGGGAGGCGAGATACGCAGTATTTT. Amino acid sequence: CASSVYTSGRRDTQYF.

This clonotype was seen more than once but under ten times. The rearrangement joins TRBV2 to TRBJ2-1, with unresolved D. The V and J ends lost 8 bases and 8 bases respectively, with 19 bases between them. CDR1 SNHLY and CDR2 FYNNEI come from the germline V gene. The CDR3 consists of 14 residues. The CDR3: CASGGYSSGYEQFF. CDR3 bases: TGTGCCAGCGGCGGTTATAGTTCGGGCTATGAGCAGTTCTTC.